This T cell receptor beta chain stems from a study of early stage breast cancer tumors. The assay was immunoSEQ multiplex PCR, and TCRdb's table has in-frame clones only and misses some. The table includes approximately 75,000 clones, roughly 80% detected once. This clone was seen a handful of times. The receptor was derived from a person aged 35-55 years with breast cancer. Material for sequencing was blood.

The CDR3 DNA follows: TGTGCCAGCAGCATCCCTCAGGCTGCCTACGAGCAGTACTTC. Protein: CASSIPQAAYEQYF. V gene TRBV7-8 combines with J gene TRBJ2-7; D is unclear. This CDR3 comprises 14 residues. Between the trimmed V and J ends, which lost 5 bases and 2 bases, there was a span of 13 bases. CDR1 is SGHVS, CDR2 FQNEAQ, per germline.